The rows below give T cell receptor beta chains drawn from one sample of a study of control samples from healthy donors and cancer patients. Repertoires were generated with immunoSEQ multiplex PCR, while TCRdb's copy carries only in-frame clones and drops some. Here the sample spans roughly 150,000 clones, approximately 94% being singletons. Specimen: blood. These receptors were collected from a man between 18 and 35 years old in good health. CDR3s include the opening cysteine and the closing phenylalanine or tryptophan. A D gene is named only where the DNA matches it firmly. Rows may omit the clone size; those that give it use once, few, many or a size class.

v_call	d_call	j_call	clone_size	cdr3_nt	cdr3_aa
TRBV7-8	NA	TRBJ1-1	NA	TGTGCCAGCAGCCCCCGCACTGCGCCGGGCACTGAAGCTTTCTTT	CASSPRTAPGTEAFF
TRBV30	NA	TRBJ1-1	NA	TGTGCCTGGAGGGTCGTAAGGGGCACTGAAGCTTTCTTT	CAWRVVRGTEAFF
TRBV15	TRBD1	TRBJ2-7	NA	TGTGCCACCAGCAGCTCCCAAGACAGGGAGTCCTACGAGCAGTACTTC	CATSSSQDRESYEQYF
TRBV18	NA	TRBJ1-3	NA	TGTGCCAGCTCACCACTGGGACGCGCGGCTGGAAACACCATATATTTT	CASSPLGRAAGNTIYF
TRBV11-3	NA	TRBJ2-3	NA	TGTGCCAGCAGCTTGGGGGAGTGGGATACGCAGTATTTT	CASSLGEWDTQYF
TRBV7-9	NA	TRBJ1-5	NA	TGTGCCAGCAGCGGGGGGGAGGAGGATCAGCCCCAGCATTTT	CASSGGEEDQPQHF
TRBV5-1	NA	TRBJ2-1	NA	TGCGCCAGCAGCTTGGAGGCCCTGGCTCCTGAGCAGTTCTTC	CASSLEALAPEQFF
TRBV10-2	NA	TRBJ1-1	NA	TGCGCCAGCAGTGATGTCGGGTTCTCGGAAGCTTTCTTT	CASSDVGFSEAFF
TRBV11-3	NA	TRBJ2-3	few	TGTGCCAGCAGCCCTTCCCCCCCAGATACGCAGTATTTT	CASSPSPPDTQYF
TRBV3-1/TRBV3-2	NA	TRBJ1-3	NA	TGTGCCAGCAGCCAAGTCTCGGGAAACACCATATATTTT	CASSQVSGNTIYF
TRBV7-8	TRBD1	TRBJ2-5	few	TGTGCCAGCAGCCCCAGGGGGCTGTGGACCCAGTACTTC	CASSPRGLWTQYF
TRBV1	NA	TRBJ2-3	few	TGCACCAGCAGCCAAGATGTACCGAGCGGGAGCACAGATACGCAGTATTTT	CTSSQDVPSGSTDTQYF
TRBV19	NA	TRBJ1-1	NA	TGTGCCAGTAGTATAGGGGGGGCGCGGGAAGCTTTCTTT	CASSIGGAREAFF
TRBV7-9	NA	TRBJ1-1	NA	TGTGCCAGCAGGCCCAGGGGAGGCACTGAAGCTTTCTTT	CASRPRGGTEAFF
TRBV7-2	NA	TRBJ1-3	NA	TGTGCCAGCAGCTTAGCGCTTGGGTACTCTGGAAACACCATATATTTT	CASSLALGYSGNTIYF
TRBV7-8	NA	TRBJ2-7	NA	TGTGCCAGCAGCCCCTTCGAGCTTGCTGACGAGCAGTACTTC	CASSPFELADEQYF
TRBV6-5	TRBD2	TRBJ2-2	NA	TGTGCCAGCAGTTCTGGCGGGAGGGGGAACACCGGGGAGCTGTTTTTT	CASSSGGRGNTGELFF
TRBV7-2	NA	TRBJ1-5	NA	TGTGCCAGCACACTGAATAGCAATCAGCCCCAGCATTTT	CASTLNSNQPQHF
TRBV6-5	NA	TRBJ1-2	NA	TGTGCCAGCAGTTTATCTCCAGAGGTTGTCTACACCTTC	CASSLSPEVVYTF
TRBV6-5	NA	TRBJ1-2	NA	TGTGCCAGCAGCCTTGACGAGAACTATGGCTACACCTTC	CASSLDENYGYTF
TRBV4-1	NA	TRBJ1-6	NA	TGCGCCAGCAGCCCCAGGGGAGCTTATAATTCACCCCTCCACTTT	CASSPRGAYNSPLHF
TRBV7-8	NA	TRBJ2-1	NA	TGTGCCAGCAGCTTAGTAGCTGAGCAGTTCTTC	CASSLVAEQFF
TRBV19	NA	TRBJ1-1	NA	TGTGCCAGTAGTATAGGTTTCCTGACAGCCGGCTTCTCTGAAGCTTTCTTT	CASSIGFLTAGFSEAFF
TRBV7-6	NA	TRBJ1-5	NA	TGTGCCAGCAGCTTAAGCTTGGGGGCGGATCAGCCCCAGCATTTT	CASSLSLGADQPQHF
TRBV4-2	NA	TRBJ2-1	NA	TGTGCCAGCAGCCAAGGGGGCGGCTCCTACAATGAGCAGTTCTTC	CASSQGGGSYNEQFF
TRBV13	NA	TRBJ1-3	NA	TGTGCCAGCAGCATCGGACAGAGTCGAAACACCATATATTTT	CASSIGQSRNTIYF
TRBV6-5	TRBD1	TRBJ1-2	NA	TGTGCCAGCAGTTCCCCAGGGGGCTATGGCTACACCTTC	CASSSPGGYGYTF
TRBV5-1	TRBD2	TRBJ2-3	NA	TGCGCCAGCAGCTCTGGAGGTAGCGGGATTGGAACAGATACGCAGTATTTT	CASSSGGSGIGTDTQYF
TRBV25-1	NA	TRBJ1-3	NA	TGTGCCAGCAGTTTCACAGGTTCTGGAAACACCATATATTTT	CASSFTGSGNTIYF
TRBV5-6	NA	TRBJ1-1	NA	TGTGCCAGCAGCTTCACTCCGGGATCCCTCAACGAAGCTTTCTTT	CASSFTPGSLNEAFF
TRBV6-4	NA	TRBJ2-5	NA	TGTGCCAGCAGTCAATTTGAGGCGGGGTTTGAGACCCAGTACTTC	CASSQFEAGFETQYF
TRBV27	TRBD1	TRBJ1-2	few	TGTGCCAGCAGTTCCGCGGTGACAGGGAGCTTTAACTATGGCTACACCTTC	CASSSAVTGSFNYGYTF
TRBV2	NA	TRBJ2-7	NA	TGTGCCAGCAGTGAGAATCCCTACGAGCAGTACTTC	CASSENPYEQYF
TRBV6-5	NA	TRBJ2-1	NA	TGTGCCAGCAGTTTGTCTACCTGGGGGACCTACAATGAGCAGTTCTTC	CASSLSTWGTYNEQFF
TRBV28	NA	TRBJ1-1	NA	TGTGCCAGCAGTTTACGGGGACGACCCAACACTGAAGCTTTCTTT	CASSLRGRPNTEAFF
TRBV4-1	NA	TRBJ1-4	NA	TGCGCCAGCAGCCAAGGGACCTCAGGGCCGGACGAAAAACTGTTTTTT	CASSQGTSGPDEKLFF
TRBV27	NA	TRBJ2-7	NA	TGTGCCAGCAGTCTGACAGGGAGGTTCTACGAGCAGTACTTC	CASSLTGRFYEQYF
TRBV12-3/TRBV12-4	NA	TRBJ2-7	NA	TGTGCCAGCAGTTTGTCCCACTACGAGCAGTACTTC	CASSLSHYEQYF
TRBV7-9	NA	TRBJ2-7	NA	TGTGCCATCCCGTGGGCAGGAGCCAAGGAGAACGAGCAGTACTTC	CAIPWAGAKENEQYF
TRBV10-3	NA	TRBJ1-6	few	TGTGCCATCAGTGAGTCGACACGGGATTCACCCCTCCACTTT	CAISESTRDSPLHF
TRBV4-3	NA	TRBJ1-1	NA	TGCGCCAGCAGCCAAGATAGGGTTTCGAACACTGAAGCTTTCTTT	CASSQDRVSNTEAFF
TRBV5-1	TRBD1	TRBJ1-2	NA	TGCGCCAGCAGCTCCCGACTACAGGGGAACTATGGCTACACCTTC	CASSSRLQGNYGYTF
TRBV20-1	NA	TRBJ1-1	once	TGCAGTGCTAGTTCAGAGAACACTGAAGCTTTCTTT	CSASSENTEAFF